This is a list of T cell receptor beta chains from one sample in a study of blood T cell repertoires in COVID-19. The method was immunoSEQ multiplex PCR; TCRdb's version includes in-frame clones alone and lacks a portion of them. The sample holds under 350,000 clones; around 90% are singletons and the top ten take roughly 2.5%. What was sequenced was PBMCs or T cells enriched from blood (not recorded which). These receptors were collected from a man aged 55 to 70 who had recovered from COVID-19. Both conserved end residues are part of each CDR3. D genes are given only for firm matches. The size field is filled for only some rows; it gives once, few, many or a size class.

cdr3_nt: TGTGCCTGGAGAGCTACCGGGACCTACGAGCAGTACTTC; cdr3_aa: CAWRATGTYEQYF; d_call: .; clone_size: .; v_call: TRBV30; j_call: TRBJ2-7; cdr3_length: 13
cdr3_nt: TGTGCCAGCAGCTCCCATGGGCTTTCCCTCTCGGCGACAGATACGCAGTATTTT; cdr3_aa: CASSSHGLSLSATDTQYF; d_call: .; clone_size: .; v_call: TRBV5-8; j_call: TRBJ2-3; cdr3_length: 18
cdr3_nt: TGTGCCAGCACCTCATTTTGGGCCCAGCACGAGCAGTACTTC; cdr3_aa: CASTSFWAQHEQYF; d_call: .; clone_size: few; v_call: TRBV5-6; j_call: TRBJ2-7; cdr3_length: 14
cdr3_nt: TGTGCCAGCAGCTTGGGAGCCTCCTACGAGCAGTACTTC; cdr3_aa: CASSLGASYEQYF; d_call: .; clone_size: .; v_call: TRBV5-4; j_call: TRBJ2-7; cdr3_length: 13
cdr3_nt: TGTGCCTGGAGTGTACAGGGGGAAAAACTGTTTTTT; cdr3_aa: CAWSVQGEKLFF; d_call: TRBD1; clone_size: .; v_call: TRBV30; j_call: TRBJ1-4; cdr3_length: 12
cdr3_nt: TGCGCCAGCAGCCTCCTAGGACAGCTGAACACTGAAGCTTTCTTT; cdr3_aa: CASSLLGQLNTEAFF; d_call: .; clone_size: .; v_call: TRBV5-1; j_call: TRBJ1-1; cdr3_length: 15
cdr3_nt: TGCGCCAGCAGCCAAGAGGACAGAAGTAACTATGGCTACACCTTC; cdr3_aa: CASSQEDRSNYGYTF; d_call: .; clone_size: .; v_call: TRBV4-1; j_call: TRBJ1-2; cdr3_length: 15
cdr3_nt: TGTGCCACCAGCAGAAACACGGACACCCCCTCTGGAAACACCATATATTTT; cdr3_aa: CATSRNTDTPSGNTIYF; d_call: .; clone_size: .; v_call: TRBV15; j_call: TRBJ1-3; cdr3_length: 17
cdr3_nt: TGTGCCAGCAGCGTAGGACAGTCGAGCTCCTACGAGCAGTACTTC; cdr3_aa: CASSVGQSSSYEQYF; d_call: .; clone_size: few; v_call: TRBV9; j_call: TRBJ2-7; cdr3_length: 15
cdr3_nt: TGTGCCAGCAGCGTAGTAGGAGTCAACTCGGGCTACACCTTC; cdr3_aa: CASSVVGVNSGYTF; d_call: .; clone_size: once; v_call: TRBV9; j_call: TRBJ1-2; cdr3_length: 14
cdr3_nt: TGTGCCAGTAGTTTACGACAGGGTGGGTACAATGAGCAGTTCTTC; cdr3_aa: CASSLRQGGYNEQFF; d_call: TRBD1; clone_size: .; v_call: TRBV19; j_call: TRBJ2-1; cdr3_length: 15
cdr3_nt: TGTGCCAGCAGCTTAGGGGGAAGACAGTACACTGAAGCTTTCTTT; cdr3_aa: CASSLGGRQYTEAFF; d_call: .; clone_size: .; v_call: TRBV11-2; j_call: TRBJ1-1; cdr3_length: 15
cdr3_nt: TGTGCCAGCAGCTTAGCGGGGGGGGTTGGCACCGGGGAGCTGTTTTTT; cdr3_aa: CASSLAGGVGTGELFF; d_call: TRBD2; clone_size: .; v_call: TRBV11-2; j_call: TRBJ2-2; cdr3_length: 16
cdr3_nt: TGTGCCAGCAGCTTGAGGGGGAAAGGCGAGCAGTACTTC; cdr3_aa: CASSLRGKGEQYF; d_call: .; clone_size: few; v_call: TRBV7-9; j_call: TRBJ2-7; cdr3_length: 13
cdr3_nt: TGTGCCTGGAAGGGGGGAGGGAAAATCCCGTATGGCTACACCTTC; cdr3_aa: CAWKGGGKIPYGYTF; d_call: .; clone_size: .; v_call: TRBV30; j_call: TRBJ1-2; cdr3_length: 15
cdr3_nt: TGTGCCTGGAGGAGTAATAGCAATCAGCCCCAGCATTTT; cdr3_aa: CAWRSNSNQPQHF; d_call: .; clone_size: .; v_call: TRBV30; j_call: TRBJ1-5; cdr3_length: 13
cdr3_nt: TGTGCCAGCAGCTTTGGGACAGGGGATCAGCCCCAGCATTTT; cdr3_aa: CASSFGTGDQPQHF; d_call: TRBD1; clone_size: .; v_call: TRBV5-6; j_call: TRBJ1-5; cdr3_length: 14
cdr3_nt: TGTGCCAGCAGCCCCCGAGCGGTCCCTAATGAAAAACTGTTTTTT; cdr3_aa: CASSPRAVPNEKLFF; d_call: .; clone_size: .; v_call: TRBV7-9; j_call: TRBJ1-4; cdr3_length: 15
cdr3_nt: TGCAGTGCCAGTGATACAGGGGGGAAGAATCAGCCCCAGCATTTT; cdr3_aa: CSASDTGGKNQPQHF; d_call: TRBD1; clone_size: .; v_call: TRBV20-1; j_call: TRBJ1-5; cdr3_length: 15
cdr3_nt: TGTGCCAGCAGAACTAGCACAGATACGCAGTATTTT; cdr3_aa: CASRTSTDTQYF; d_call: .; clone_size: .; v_call: TRBV25-1; j_call: TRBJ2-3; cdr3_length: 12
cdr3_nt: TGTGCCAGCAGTTTACTTCCCCCCCTAGCGGGAGGTACCTACGAGCAGTACTTC; cdr3_aa: CASSLLPPLAGGTYEQYF; d_call: TRBD2; clone_size: .; v_call: TRBV27; j_call: TRBJ2-7; cdr3_length: 18
cdr3_nt: TGTGCCAGCAGCCTAGCGGGACAGCTTAATGAAAAACTGTTTTTT; cdr3_aa: CASSLAGQLNEKLFF; d_call: TRBD1; clone_size: .; v_call: TRBV3-1/TRBV3-2; j_call: TRBJ1-4; cdr3_length: 15
cdr3_nt: TGCGCCAGCAGCGAACGGGACAGGGGTAATGAAAAACTGTTTTTT; cdr3_aa: CASSERDRGNEKLFF; d_call: TRBD1; clone_size: .; v_call: TRBV4-1; j_call: TRBJ1-4; cdr3_length: 15
cdr3_nt: TGTGCCAGCAGTGAATCCCTCCGGGGGGGCAGAGGTAGACCCCTCCACTTT; cdr3_aa: CASSESLRGGRGRPLHF; d_call: .; clone_size: .; v_call: TRBV25-1; j_call: TRBJ1-6; cdr3_length: 17
cdr3_nt: TGTGCCTTTACTAGCGGGAGGGTACCTAGCACAGATACGCAGTATTTT; cdr3_aa: CAFTSGRVPSTDTQYF; d_call: TRBD2; clone_size: .; v_call: TRBV30; j_call: TRBJ2-3; cdr3_length: 16
cdr3_nt: TGTGCCAGCAGCCTCAGGGCCGGCAATATTTATTCACCCCTCCACTTT; cdr3_aa: CASSLRAGNIYSPLHF; d_call: .; clone_size: .; v_call: TRBV5-6; j_call: TRBJ1-6; cdr3_length: 16
cdr3_nt: TGTGCCACCAGTGGTGGGACTTATCAGCCCCAGCATTTT; cdr3_aa: CATSGGTYQPQHF; d_call: .; clone_size: .; v_call: TRBV24-1; j_call: TRBJ1-5; cdr3_length: 13
cdr3_nt: TGTGCCAGCAGCGTTGGGGGACTAGCGATCTACGAGCAGTACTTC; cdr3_aa: CASSVGGLAIYEQYF; d_call: TRBD2; clone_size: .; v_call: TRBV9; j_call: TRBJ2-7; cdr3_length: 15
cdr3_nt: TGCGCCAGCAGCGTCTACTGGGGGGGGTCCGCAGATACGCAGTATTTT; cdr3_aa: CASSVYWGGSADTQYF; d_call: TRBD2; clone_size: .; v_call: TRBV5-1; j_call: TRBJ2-3; cdr3_length: 16
cdr3_nt: TGTGCCGGCAGGTTGGGCGAAAAACTGTTTTTT; cdr3_aa: CAGRLGEKLFF; d_call: .; clone_size: .; v_call: TRBV19; j_call: TRBJ1-4; cdr3_length: 11
cdr3_nt: TGTGCCAGTACAAAGGGGCTGCAGAACACCGGGGAGCTGTTTTTT; cdr3_aa: CASTKGLQNTGELFF; d_call: .; clone_size: .; v_call: TRBV19; j_call: TRBJ2-2; cdr3_length: 15
cdr3_nt: TGTGCCAGTCAGGGGACAGCCAATCAGCCCCAGCATTTT; cdr3_aa: CASQGTANQPQHF; d_call: TRBD1; clone_size: .; v_call: TRBV6-5; j_call: TRBJ1-5; cdr3_length: 13
cdr3_nt: TGCGCCAGCAGTGATTTGGCGGGAGTGAGGAATGAGCAGTTCTTC; cdr3_aa: CASSDLAGVRNEQFF; d_call: TRBD2; clone_size: .; v_call: TRBV10-1; j_call: TRBJ2-1; cdr3_length: 15
cdr3_nt: TGTGCCAGCAGCTCATACAGGGGGCTCGGCTATGGCTACACCTTC; cdr3_aa: CASSSYRGLGYGYTF; d_call: TRBD1; clone_size: .; v_call: TRBV11-2; j_call: TRBJ1-2; cdr3_length: 15
cdr3_nt: TGTGCCAGCAGTTTAATGGAGGGATCCTCTGGAAACACCATATATTTT; cdr3_aa: CASSLMEGSSGNTIYF; d_call: .; clone_size: .; v_call: TRBV28; j_call: TRBJ1-3; cdr3_length: 16
cdr3_nt: TGTGCCAGCAGCGCCTCGGACATCGGAAAACTGTTTTTT; cdr3_aa: CASSASDIGKLFF; d_call: .; clone_size: .; v_call: TRBV9; j_call: TRBJ1-4; cdr3_length: 13
cdr3_nt: TGTGCCAGCTCACCCGGAGCAACTAATGAAAAACTGTTTTTT; cdr3_aa: CASSPGATNEKLFF; d_call: .; clone_size: .; v_call: TRBV18; j_call: TRBJ1-4; cdr3_length: 14
cdr3_nt: TGTGCCAGCTCACCCTCGGTGGAGGCGGGTGTGCAGTACTTC; cdr3_aa: CASSPSVEAGVQYF; d_call: .; clone_size: .; v_call: TRBV18; j_call: TRBJ2-7; cdr3_length: 14
cdr3_nt: TGTGCCAGCAGCTTCTCGGGACTAGATGTGACCCAGTACTTC; cdr3_aa: CASSFSGLDVTQYF; d_call: TRBD2; clone_size: .; v_call: TRBV7-2; j_call: TRBJ2-5; cdr3_length: 14
cdr3_nt: TGTGCCAGCAGGGAGGGATCCGCTAACTATGGCTACACCTTC; cdr3_aa: CASREGSANYGYTF; d_call: .; clone_size: .; v_call: TRBV19; j_call: TRBJ1-2; cdr3_length: 14
cdr3_nt: TGCGCCAGCAGTGCGGGACTAGTTGGCAATGAGCAGTTCTTC; cdr3_aa: CASSAGLVGNEQFF; d_call: TRBD2; clone_size: .; v_call: TRBV10-2; j_call: TRBJ2-1; cdr3_length: 14
cdr3_nt: TGCGCCAGCAGTCGGGGACAGACTAGAAACATTCAGTACTTC; cdr3_aa: CASSRGQTRNIQYF; d_call: .; clone_size: .; v_call: TRBV4-1; j_call: TRBJ2-4; cdr3_length: 14
cdr3_nt: TGCGCCAGCAGCTTGGCCGGGACAGGGGATGGCTACACCTTC; cdr3_aa: CASSLAGTGDGYTF; d_call: TRBD1; clone_size: .; v_call: TRBV5-1; j_call: TRBJ1-2; cdr3_length: 14
cdr3_nt: TGTGCCAGCAGCTTCGGGAGGAACACTGAAGCTTTCTTT; cdr3_aa: CASSFGRNTEAFF; d_call: .; clone_size: .; v_call: TRBV7-2; j_call: TRBJ1-1; cdr3_length: 13
cdr3_nt: TGCGCCAGCAGCTTGGAAGCGGTAAGCTCCTACGAGCAGTACTTC; cdr3_aa: CASSLEAVSSYEQYF; d_call: .; clone_size: few; v_call: TRBV5-1; j_call: TRBJ2-7; cdr3_length: 15
cdr3_nt: TGTGCCAGCAGCCACATGGGGCAGGGAATGAACACTGAAGCTTTCTTT; cdr3_aa: CASSHMGQGMNTEAFF; d_call: .; clone_size: .; v_call: TRBV7-3; j_call: TRBJ1-1; cdr3_length: 16
cdr3_nt: TGTGCCAGCAGCTTTGACGGTGTTCAGGTCTATGGCTACACCTTC; cdr3_aa: CASSFDGVQVYGYTF; d_call: .; clone_size: .; v_call: TRBV7-9; j_call: TRBJ1-2; cdr3_length: 15
cdr3_nt: TGTGCCAGCAGCTTACAACTAGCGGACAATGAGCAGTTCTTC; cdr3_aa: CASSLQLADNEQFF; d_call: TRBD2; clone_size: few; v_call: TRBV7-9; j_call: TRBJ2-1; cdr3_length: 14
cdr3_nt: TGTGCCAGCAGTCCTTCTCTGGGCTACACCTTC; cdr3_aa: CASSPSLGYTF; d_call: .; clone_size: .; v_call: TRBV12-3/TRBV12-4; j_call: TRBJ1-2; cdr3_length: 11
cdr3_nt: TGTGCCAGCAGCGCCAGGACAGGGGGCTACGAGACCCAGTACTTC; cdr3_aa: CASSARTGGYETQYF; d_call: TRBD1; clone_size: once; v_call: TRBV7-2; j_call: TRBJ2-5; cdr3_length: 15
cdr3_nt: TGTGCCAGCCCACGTCACGGACTTATTGATTCACCCCTCCACTTT; cdr3_aa: CASPRHGLIDSPLHF; d_call: .; clone_size: .; v_call: TRBV18; j_call: TRBJ1-6; cdr3_length: 15
cdr3_nt: TGTGCCAGCAGCCCCCCGGGACAGGGAAGGACTGAAGCTTTCTTT; cdr3_aa: CASSPPGQGRTEAFF; d_call: TRBD1; clone_size: .; v_call: TRBV3-1/TRBV3-2; j_call: TRBJ1-1; cdr3_length: 15
cdr3_nt: TGTGCCAGCAGCTTAGGGAGACAGGACTATGGCTACACCTTC; cdr3_aa: CASSLGRQDYGYTF; d_call: .; clone_size: once; v_call: TRBV7-9; j_call: TRBJ1-2; cdr3_length: 14
cdr3_nt: TGTGCCAGCAGTGAAGTCGGACAGGGGCCGAACTCTGGGGCCAACGTCCTGACTTTC; cdr3_aa: CASSEVGQGPNSGANVLTF; d_call: TRBD1; clone_size: .; v_call: TRBV2; j_call: TRBJ2-6; cdr3_length: 19
cdr3_nt: TGTGCCTGGAGTGTGGCGGGAGCAGATACGCAGTATTTT; cdr3_aa: CAWSVAGADTQYF; d_call: TRBD2; clone_size: .; v_call: TRBV30; j_call: TRBJ2-3; cdr3_length: 13
cdr3_nt: TGTGCCAGTAGTATAGACGCTATGACAGATAGCAATCAGCCCCAGCATTTT; cdr3_aa: CASSIDAMTDSNQPQHF; d_call: .; clone_size: .; v_call: TRBV19; j_call: TRBJ1-5; cdr3_length: 17